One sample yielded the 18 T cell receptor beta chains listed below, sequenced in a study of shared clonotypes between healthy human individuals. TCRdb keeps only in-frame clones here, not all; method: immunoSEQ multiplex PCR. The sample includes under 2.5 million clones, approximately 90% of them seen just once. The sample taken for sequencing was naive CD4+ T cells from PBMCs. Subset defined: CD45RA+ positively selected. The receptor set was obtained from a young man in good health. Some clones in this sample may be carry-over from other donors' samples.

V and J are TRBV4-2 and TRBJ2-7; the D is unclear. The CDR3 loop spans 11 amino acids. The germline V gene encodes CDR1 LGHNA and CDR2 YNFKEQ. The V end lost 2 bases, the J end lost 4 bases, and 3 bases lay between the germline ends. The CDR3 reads CASSQLYEQYF. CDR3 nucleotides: TGTGCCAGCAGCCAACTATACGAGCAGTACTTC.

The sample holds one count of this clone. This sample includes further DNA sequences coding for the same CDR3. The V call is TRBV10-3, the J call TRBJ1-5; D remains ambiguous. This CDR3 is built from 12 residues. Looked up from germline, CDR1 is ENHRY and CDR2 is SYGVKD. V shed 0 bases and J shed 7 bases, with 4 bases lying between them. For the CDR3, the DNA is TGTGCCATCAGTGAGTCTATCCAGCCCCAGCATTTT. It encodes CAISESIQPQHF.

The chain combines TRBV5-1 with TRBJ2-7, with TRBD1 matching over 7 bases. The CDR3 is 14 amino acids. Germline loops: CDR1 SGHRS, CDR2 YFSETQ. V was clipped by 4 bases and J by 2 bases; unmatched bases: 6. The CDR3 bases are TGCGCCAGCAGCGAAACGGACAGGACCTACGAGCAGTACTTC. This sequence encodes CASSETDRTYEQYF.

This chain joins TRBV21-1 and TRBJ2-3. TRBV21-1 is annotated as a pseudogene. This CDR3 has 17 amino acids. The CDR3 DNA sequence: TGTGCCAGCAGCAAAAGGGACCCTCGGAGGGGGAGTGATACGCAGTATTTT. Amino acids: CASSKRDPRRGSDTQYF.

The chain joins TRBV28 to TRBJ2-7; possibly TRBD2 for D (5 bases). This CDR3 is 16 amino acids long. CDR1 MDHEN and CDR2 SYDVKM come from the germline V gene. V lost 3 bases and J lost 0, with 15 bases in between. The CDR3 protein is CASSFSSALASYEQYF. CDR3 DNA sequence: TGTGCCAGCAGTTTTAGTAGCGCCTTAGCCTCCTACGAGCAGTACTTC.

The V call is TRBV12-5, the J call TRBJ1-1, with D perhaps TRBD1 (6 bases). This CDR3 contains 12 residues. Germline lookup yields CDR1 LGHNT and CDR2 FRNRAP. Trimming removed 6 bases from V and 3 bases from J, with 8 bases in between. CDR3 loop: CASGQGDTEAFF. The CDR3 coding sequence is TGTGCTAGTGGACAGGGAGACACTGAAGCTTTCTTT.

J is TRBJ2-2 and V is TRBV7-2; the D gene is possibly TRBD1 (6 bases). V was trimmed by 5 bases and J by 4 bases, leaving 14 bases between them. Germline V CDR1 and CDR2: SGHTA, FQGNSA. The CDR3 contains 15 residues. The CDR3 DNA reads TGTGCCAGCAGCCTCTATCAGGGGCCCACCGGGGAGCTGTTTTTT. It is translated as CASSLYQGPTGELFF. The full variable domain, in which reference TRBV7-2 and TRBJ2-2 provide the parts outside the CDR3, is GAGVSQSPSNKVTEKGKDVELRCDPISGHTALYWYRQSLGQGLEFLIYFQGNSAPDKSGLPSDRFSAERTGGSVSTLTIQRTQQEDSAVYLCASSLYQGPTGELFFGEGSRLTVL.

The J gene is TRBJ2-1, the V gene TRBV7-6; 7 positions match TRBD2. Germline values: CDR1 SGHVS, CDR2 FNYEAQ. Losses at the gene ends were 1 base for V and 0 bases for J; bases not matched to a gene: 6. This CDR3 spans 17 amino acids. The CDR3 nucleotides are TGTGCCAGCAGCTTAGTTATGCGGGAGAGCTCCTACAATGAGCAGTTCTTC. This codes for CASSLVMRESSYNEQFF.

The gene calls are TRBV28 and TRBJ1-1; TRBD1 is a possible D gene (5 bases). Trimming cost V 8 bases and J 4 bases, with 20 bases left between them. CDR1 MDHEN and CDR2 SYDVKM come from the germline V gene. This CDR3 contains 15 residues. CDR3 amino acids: CASLDGTNARTEAFF. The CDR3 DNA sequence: TGTGCCAGCCTCGATGGGACTAACGCTCGCACTGAAGCTTTCTTT.

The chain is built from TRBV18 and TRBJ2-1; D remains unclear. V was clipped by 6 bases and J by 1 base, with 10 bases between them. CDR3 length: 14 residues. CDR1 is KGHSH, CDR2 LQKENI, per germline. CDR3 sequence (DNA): TGTGCCAGCTCCCTCTCCACATCCTACAATGAGCAGTTCTTC. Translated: CASSLSTSYNEQFF.

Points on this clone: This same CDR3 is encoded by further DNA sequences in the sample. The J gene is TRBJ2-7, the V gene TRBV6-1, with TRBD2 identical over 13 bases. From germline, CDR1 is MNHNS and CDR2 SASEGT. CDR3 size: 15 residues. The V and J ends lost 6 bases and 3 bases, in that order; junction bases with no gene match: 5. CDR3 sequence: CASSGTSGTFYEQYF. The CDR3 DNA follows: TGTGCCAGCAGCGGGACTAGCGGGACTTTCTACGAGCAGTACTTC.

The CDR3 sequence: CASSRAGGYTF. The CDR3 DNA reads as TGCGCCAGCAGCCGGGCGGGGGGCTACACCTTC. V and J are TRBV4-1 and TRBJ1-2; D is ambiguous. CDR3 length: 11 amino acids. Germline assignment: CDR1 MGHRA and CDR2 YSYEKL. Trimming stripped 4 bases from V and 8 bases from J, with 8 bases between.

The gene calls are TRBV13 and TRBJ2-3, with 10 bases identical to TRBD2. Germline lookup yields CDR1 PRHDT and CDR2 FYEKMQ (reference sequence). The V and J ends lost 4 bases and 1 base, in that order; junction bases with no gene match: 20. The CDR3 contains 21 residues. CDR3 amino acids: CASSSRPRVFWTSGRTDTQYF. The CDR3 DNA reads TGTGCCAGCAGCTCACGCCCGCGAGTCTTTTGGACTAGCGGCCGCACAGATACGCAGTATTTT.

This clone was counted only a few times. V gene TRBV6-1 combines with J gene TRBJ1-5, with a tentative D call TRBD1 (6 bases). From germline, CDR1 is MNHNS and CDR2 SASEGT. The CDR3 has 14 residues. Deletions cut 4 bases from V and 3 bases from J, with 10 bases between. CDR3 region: CASSGWGLNQPQHF. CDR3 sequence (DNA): TGTGCCAGCAGTGGTTGGGGGCTCAATCAGCCCCAGCATTTT.

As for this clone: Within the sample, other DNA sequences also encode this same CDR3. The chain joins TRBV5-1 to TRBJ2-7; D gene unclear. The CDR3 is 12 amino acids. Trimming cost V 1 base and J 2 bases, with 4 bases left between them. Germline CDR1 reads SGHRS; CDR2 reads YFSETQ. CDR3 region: CASSLTAYEQYF. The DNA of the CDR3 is TGCGCCAGCAGCTTGACGGCCTACGAGCAGTACTTC.

CDR3 DNA sequence: TGTGCCAGCAGCCTATACTCCGACTACAGGGATACGCAGTATTTT. It yields the protein CASSLYSDYRDTQYF. V is TRBV5-6 and J is TRBJ2-3; D assignment may be TRBD1 or TRBD2 (5 bases each). CDR3 size: 15 residues. Trimming removed 4 bases at V and 6 bases at J, with 18 bases between. Germline CDR1 is SGHDT and CDR2 is YYEEEE.

In DNA form, the CDR3 reads TGCGCCAGCAGCAAGGACGGGATAAATCAGCCCCAGCATTTT. Translated: CASSKDGINQPQHF. The gene calls are TRBV5-1 and TRBJ1-5; unclear D gene. The CDR3 has 14 amino acids. From germline, CDR1 is SGHRS and CDR2 YFSETQ. V dropped 4 bases and J dropped 4 bases, with 12 bases sitting between them.

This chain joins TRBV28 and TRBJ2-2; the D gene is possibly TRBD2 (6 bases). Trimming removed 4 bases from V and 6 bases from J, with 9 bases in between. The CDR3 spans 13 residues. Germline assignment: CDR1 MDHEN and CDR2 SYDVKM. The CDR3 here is CASSSRGSGELFF. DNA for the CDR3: TGTGCCAGCAGTTCGCGGGGTTCCGGGGAGCTGTTTTTT.